Listed below are T cell receptor beta chains from one sample, sequenced in a study of read filtering for tumor transcriptome and immune sequencing. TCRdb re-derived calls from the reads in MiXCR, one entry per CDR3 protein. The sample records under 150,000 distinct CDR3 sequences, roughly 13% being singletons. Sequenced: a population of CD138-negative cells sorted from bone marrow. These receptors came from a donor aged 40 or over with multiple myeloma. Both conserved end residues are part of each CDR3. D genes are given only for firm matches. Expanded clones are given a class, and other clones once, few, many or no size at all.

TRBV11-1	many	TRBJ2-3	NA	16	TGTGCCAGCAGCTTAGCGGGGGCAGGGAAAGGAGATACGCAGTATTTT	CASSLAGAGKGDTQYF
TRBV29-1	many	TRBJ2-5	TRBD2	15	TGCAGCGCCTACGGCCTAGCGGGAAACCAAGAGACCCAGTACTTC	CSAYGLAGNQETQYF
TRBV20-1	NA	TRBJ2-1	NA	17	TGCAGTGCTAGAGATGGGGGAGCCCTCCCCTCCTACAATGAGCAGTTCTTC	CSARDGGALPSYNEQFF
TRBV9	many	TRBJ2-1	TRBD2	15	TGTGCCAGCAGCGTAGCGGGAGGCTCCTACAATGAGCAGTTCTTC	CASSVAGGSYNEQFF
TRBV10-3	many	TRBJ2-7	TRBD1	16	TGTGCCATCAGCTTAGGACAGGTGGTCAGGTCCTACGAGCAGTACTTC	CAISLGQVVRSYEQYF
TRBV20-1	many	TRBJ2-1	NA	12	TGCAGTGCTAGAGAACCTGGCAATGAGCAGTTCTTC	CSAREPGNEQFF
TRBV6-2/TRBV6-3	many	TRBJ2-1	NA	13	TGTGCCAGCAGTGCCGGGCCCTACAATGAGCAGTTCTTC	CASSAGPYNEQFF
TRBV2	NA	TRBJ2-3	NA	14	TGTGCCAGTGCGGCGGGGAGAAGCACAGATACGCAGTATTTT	CASAAGRSTDTQYF
TRBV4-3	NA	TRBJ2-7	NA	15	TGCGCCAGCAGCCAAGTCCGGTTCTCGGGTTACGAGCAGTACTTC	CASSQVRFSGYEQYF
TRBV7-3	few	TRBJ2-2	NA	15	TGTGCCAGCAGCCCCTCCGGGACGACCGACGGGGAGCTGTTTTTT	CASSPSGTTDGELFF
TRBV28	many	TRBJ2-4	NA	11	TGTGCCAGCAGTTCCTACAGGGCTCAGTACTTC	CASSSYRAQYF
TRBV19	many	TRBJ1-5	TRBD1	16	TGTGCCAGTAGTACCCTTGGGACAGGCGCGCAGCAGCCCCAGCATTTT	CASSTLGTGAQQPQHF
TRBV27	NA	TRBJ2-3	NA	15	TGTGCCAGCAGTTTTACTAGGATCGGGTCAGATACGCAGTATTTT	CASSFTRIGSDTQYF
TRBV6-1	many	TRBJ2-5	NA	15	TGTGCCACCTCCACTATAGGACAAAGCCAAGAGACCCAGTACTTC	CATSTIGQSQETQYF
TRBV29-1	many	TRBJ1-5	TRBD1	14	TGCAGCGTTTGGACAGGATCCCGCAATCAGCCCCAGCATTTT	CSVWTGSRNQPQHF
TRBV19	many	TRBJ2-3	NA	14	TGTGCCAGTAGTCCGGCCGCCGGCACAGATACGCAGTATTTT	CASSPAAGTDTQYF
TRBV29-1	many	TRBJ2-7	NA	14	TGCAGCGTTGCTCGGCTAGCGCCGCACTACGAGCAGTACTTC	CSVARLAPHYEQYF
TRBV7-2	many	TRBJ1-2	TRBD1	14	TGTGCCAGCAGCTGGGACAGGCTATCATTGAGCTACACCTTC	CASSWDRLSLSYTF
TRBV12-3/TRBV12-4	many	TRBJ2-1	TRBD2	15	TGTGCCAGCAGTTTCTTGGGGACTAGGAGGAATGAGCAGTTCTTC	CASSFLGTRRNEQFF
TRBV21-1	many	TRBJ2-4	NA	17	TGTGCCAGCAGCCTGCCGAGGACAGGGGGCGCGAGGGACATTCAGTACTTC	CASSLPRTGGARDIQYF
TRBV5-5	many	TRBJ2-5	TRBD1	18	TGTGCCAGCACCGCCGGGACAGGGGTGATAGCGGGCCAAGAGACCCAGTACTTC	CASTAGTGVIAGQETQYF
TRBV28	many	TRBJ2-3	NA	13	TGTGCCAGCAGTTTCCTAGACACAGATACGCAGTATTTT	CASSFLDTDTQYF
TRBV10-3	many	TRBJ2-1	TRBD1	15	TGTGCCATCAGTCAACGCTCCACAGGGGAAAATGAGCAGTTCTTC	CAISQRSTGENEQFF
TRBV12-3/TRBV12-4	many	TRBJ2-1	NA	16	TGTGCCAGCACCCGTGCCCCGGGACTTACTGTTAATGAGCAGTTCTTC	CASTRAPGLTVNEQFF
TRBV30	many	TRBJ2-6	NA	16	TGTGCCTGGACTGGTCAGACCTACTCTGGGGCCAACGTCCTGACTTTC	CAWTGQTYSGANVLTF
TRBV27	many	TRBJ2-1	NA	12	TGTGCCACCAAGGGGCTACACAATGAGCAGTTCTTC	CATKGLHNEQFF
TRBV3-1	many	TRBJ2-1	TRBD2	17	TGTGCCAGCAGCCCCCAACTCACTAGCGGACCCAACAATGAGCAGTTCTTC	CASSPQLTSGPNNEQFF
TRBV4-3	many	TRBJ1-6	NA	15	TGCGCCAGCAGCCCAGGAACCTCCTATAATTCACCCCTCCACTTT	CASSPGTSYNSPLHF
TRBV6-2/TRBV6-3	NA	TRBJ2-7	NA	20	TGTGCCAGCAGCTACTCGACAGACCAGGACATACCTTCCTTGGGCTACGAGCAGTACTTC	CASSYSTDQDIPSLGYEQYF
TRBV5-6	many	TRBJ2-7	TRBD1	16	TGTGCCAGCAGCTTGGTGGGCTCAGGGGGCTCCTACGAGCAGTACTTC	CASSLVGSGGSYEQYF
TRBV5-5	many	TRBJ1-1	NA	14	TGTGCCAGCAGCTTGGACAGCAGAAAGACTGAAGCTTTCTTT	CASSLDSRKTEAFF
TRBV28	many	TRBJ1-6	NA	14	TGTGCCACCAGACCGAGCTCCTATAATTCACCCCTCCACTTT	CATRPSSYNSPLHF
TRBV10-3	many	TRBJ2-1	TRBD2	18	TGTGCCATCAGTGTAGAACCGGGACTAGCGGGAGTTGGGGATGAGCAGTTCTTC	CAISVEPGLAGVGDEQFF
TRBV6-1	many	TRBJ2-3	NA	13	TGTGCCAGCAGTCCCGGAATCACAGATACGCAGTATTTT	CASSPGITDTQYF
TRBV24-1	many	TRBJ2-1	NA	17	TGTGCCACCAGTGACTTTACCGGGGGACAGTGGGCGAATGAGCAGTTCTTC	CATSDFTGGQWANEQFF
TRBV27	many	TRBJ2-5	NA	17	TGTGCCAGCAAGCCCTTGGGATATGGAGGGAGGCAAGAGACCCAGTACTTC	CASKPLGYGGRQETQYF
TRBV12-3/TRBV12-4	many	TRBJ1-6	NA	15	TGTGCCAGCACCTTGGGTCCCGCGAATAATTCACCCCTCCACTTT	CASTLGPANNSPLHF
TRBV20-1	many	TRBJ2-1	NA	13	TGCAGTGCCGGAGGGAGCCCCAAGGGTGAGCAGTTCTTC	CSAGGSPKGEQFF
TRBV7-9	many	TRBJ2-7	TRBD2	14	TGTGCCAGCAGCGGTAGCGGGAACTCCTACGAGCAGTACTTC	CASSGSGNSYEQYF
TRBV12-3/TRBV12-4	many	TRBJ2-7	NA	15	TGTGCCAGCACCCTGGGGGAAGTCGGCCGTGACGAGCAGTACTTC	CASTLGEVGRDEQYF
TRBV6-1	many	TRBJ1-5	NA	15	TGTGCCAGCAGTAAAGGGGGGGAAGGCGATCAGCCCCAGCATTTT	CASSKGGEGDQPQHF
TRBV28	many	TRBJ2-1	NA	12	TGTGCCAGCAGCCAAATCAAGGGTGAGCAGTTCTTC	CASSQIKGEQFF
TRBV18	many	TRBJ1-5	TRBD1	14	TGTGCCAGCTCACAGGCAGGGGGCGGACAGCCCCAGCATTTT	CASSQAGGGQPQHF
TRBV5-1	many	TRBJ2-2	NA	17	TGCGCCAGCAGCTTGGTCCTACTAGGAGGGGACACCGGGGAGCTGTTTTTT	CASSLVLLGGDTGELFF